This T cell receptor beta chain comes out of a study of blood T cell repertoires in COVID-19 (dated by TCRdb to 2018 to 2021). A note on the overall study: Collaborator samples came from the United States, Italy and Spain and covered acute and convalescent phases of COVID-19. Deeply sampled blood TCRbeta repertoires from subjects exposed to, actively infected with, or recovered from COVID-19 were included in the dataset. HLA class I and class II types, where available, came from metadata supplied by the sample provider rather than from assay-based typing. Sample metadata almost always included a de-identified subject ID, COVID-19 status, age in years and sex. A freely available public database, intended as a resource for researchers studying the immune response to SARS-CoV-2, is where the repertoires were released. The prospective study material was composed of cDNA or gDNA derived from T cells, B-cell-depleted T cells, or PBMCs. Samples came from the ongoing ImmuneRACE study (first 160 participants) plus 1,254 subjects from 6 global collaborators. Beyond this particular receptor, the publication reports: Clinical and demographic metadata were provided uncurated, with the amount varying by source and participant.

The CDR3 sequence holds 13 residues, the cysteine and phenylalanine included. The only DNA kept is the CDR3, 39 bases in frame from the first base. V is shortened by 0 bases, J by 6 bases, and the region joining them spans 9 bases. Looking up the germline V gene yields CDR1 SGHTA and CDR2 FQGNSA. Regarding this clone: The clone's antigen remains unknown. Within one base of it there is no much larger clone, and no base qualities were kept.

TCRbeta CDR3 regions were amplified from genomic DNA using the immunoSEQ Assay, a bias-controlled multiplex PCR. As for how the authors treated the data: The number of nucleated cells in each sample was estimated by amplification of reference gene primers within the assay. Sequence reads were collapsed and filtered to measure the absolute abundance of every unique TCRbeta CDR3 rearrangement. For each sample, productive Simpson clonality was calculated by taking the square root of Simpson's diversity index across productive rearrangements. This immuneACCESS table, as held by TCRdb, lists in-frame sequences with V and J called but not all clones. Of the missing ones, under half trace to an unresolved V gene in checked studies; the others have no known cause. Clonal size and the V and J genes are those of that table, whereas D and trimming came from the DNA. The sample contains about 110,000 clones, roughly 80% of them found a single time. In total, the top ten clones hold 15% of the sample.

The collaborating institutions used their own protocols to collect whole blood in K2EDTA tubes. Collaborator samples were shipped for TCRbeta analysis as frozen whole blood, isolated PBMCs, or DNA extracted from either sample type. The receptor chain draws on TRBV7-2 and TRBJ2-7; the D gene lacks a confident call. This clonotype was obtained from a woman older than 75 with acute or convalescent COVID-19. Sequencing used peripheral blood. The base sequence is TGTGCCAGCAGCTTAGCGTCGCCAGGCGAGCAGTACTTC. It codes for CASSLASPGEQYF.